Here is one TCR beta chain with its context. This CDR3 spans 13 amino acids. V was shortened by 1 base and J by 1 base, with 4 bases between the two germline ends. The germline V gene has CDR1 MDHEN and CDR2 SYDVKM. As processed by the authors: It was from reference gene primer amplification that nucleated cell counts were estimated. TCRdb's table, derived via immunoSEQ multiplex PCR, lists solely in-frame clones and lacks some. The D gene and trimming were derived from the DNA, and the V and J assignments and clone size from that table. Of roughly 100,000 clones listed, around 94% are singletons. The data stem from a study of blood T cell repertoires in COVID-19. Study as a whole: Material from acute and convalescent COVID-19 was sourced from the United States, Italy and Spain. Nucleic acid was either cDNA or gDNA, and it came from T cells, B-cell-depleted T cells, or PBMCs.

Sequencing was performed on peripheral blood. This TCR derives from a man in his fifties with active COVID-19. This chain uses TRBV28 with TRBJ2-5; no reliable D call. This chain's CDR3 is CASSLSSQETQYF. The CDR3 DNA is TGTGCCAGCAGTTTATCTTCCCAAGAGACCCAGTACTTC.